The 32 T cell receptor beta chains below were found in one sample sequenced in a study of shared clonotypes between healthy human individuals. Some clones are missing from TCRdb's copy, which holds only in-frame ones; the method was immunoSEQ multiplex PCR. The sample has about 1.5 million clones; 98% are singletons. Sequencing was done on a sample of naive CD4+ T cells sorted from blood. Described subset: CD45RA+ positively selected. The source of these receptors is a man aged 30-40 years in good health.

The chain has TRBV7-2 and TRBJ1-4; D unclear. The germline gives CDR1 SGHTA, CDR2 FQGNSA. The CDR3 sequence is 14 residues long. Trimming cost V 1 base and J 8 bases, with 11 bases left between them. CDR3 region: CASSLVGPVEKLFF. CDR3 in DNA: TGTGCCAGCAGCTTAGTCGGGCCGGTAGAAAAACTGTTTTTT. The full variable domain, in which reference TRBV7-2 and TRBJ1-4 provide the parts outside the CDR3, is GAGVSQSPSNKVTEKGKDVELRCDPISGHTALYWYRQSLGQGLEFLIYFQGNSAPDKSGLPSDRFSAERTGGSVSTLTIQRTQQEDSAVYLCASSLVGPVEKLFFGSGTQLSVL.

This chain uses TRBV6-5 with TRBJ2-7, with 8 bases aligning to TRBD1. Germline CDR1 and CDR2: MNHEY and SVGAGI. J lost 6 bases, V lost 4 bases, and 5 bases had no gene match. CDR3 length: 13 amino acids. The CDR3 bases are TGTGCCAGCAGTTCCAATACAGGGGGCGAGCAGTACTTC. It encodes CASSSNTGGEQYF.

This rearrangement joins TRBV18 to TRBJ1-2; D call uncertain. Trimming cost V 6 bases and J 7 bases, with 15 bases left between them. Germline loops: CDR1 KGHSH, CDR2 LQKENI. The CDR3 contains 13 residues. This chain's CDR3 is CASSHPSFSGYTF. Here the CDR3 DNA reads TGTGCCAGCTCCCACCCTAGCTTCTCTGGCTACACCTTC.

This clone was detected once. The chain uses TRBV7-3 and TRBJ2-1; 9 bases are a match to TRBD1. The CDR3 sequence is 16 residues long. CDR1 and CDR2 (germline): SGHTA, FQGTGA. The V and J ends lost 2 bases and 7 bases, in that order; junction bases with no gene match: 9. The CDR3 nucleotides are TGTGCCAGCAGCTTAGAATTAGGGACAGGGAGGAATGAGCAGTTCTTC. Protein product: CASSLELGTGRNEQFF.

The chain combines TRBV28 with TRBJ1-1, with 7 bases that match TRBD1. The CDR3 is 14 residues long. With V trimmed by 5 bases and J by 4 bases, 7 bases remained unmatched. The germline CDR1 and CDR2 sequences are MDHEN and SYDVKM. The CDR3 reads CASSTETGITEAFF. In DNA form, the CDR3 reads TGTGCCAGCAGTACGGAGACAGGGATCACTGAAGCTTTCTTT.

The chain carries TRBV6-1 and TRBJ1-5; D not resolved. The V end was cut by 6 bases, the J end by 7 bases, with 16 bases between. The length of the CDR3 is 14 residues. The germline V gene has CDR1 MNHNS and CDR2 SASEGT. The CDR3 here is CASSNTPSVQPQHF. The CDR3 DNA reads TGTGCCAGCAGCAACACCCCATCCGTCCAGCCCCAGCATTTT.

In this sample, this clone turned up once. V gene TRBV11-2 combines with J gene TRBJ2-5, with D tentatively TRBD2 (7 bases). Trimming pared 11 bases from V and 7 bases from J, leaving 20 bases between. This CDR3 comprises 13 residues. CDR1 is SGHAT and CDR2 is FQNNGV in the germline V gene. The CDR3 is CAAAGAGAGTQYF. CDR3 in DNA: TGTGCCGCTGCGGGGGCAGGGGCTGGGACCCAGTACTTC.

Only one count was recorded for this clone. The chain employs TRBV2 and TRBJ1-2, with 9 bases that match TRBD1. This CDR3 spans 17 amino acids. Unmatched junction bases numbered 11, after V lost 4 bases and J lost 2 bases. In germline, CDR1 is SNHLY, CDR2 FYNNEI. CDR3 region: CASSGGFGQGTNYGYTF. For the CDR3, the DNA is TGTGCCAGCAGTGGGGGCTTTGGACAGGGGACAAACTATGGCTACACCTTC.

The CDR3 region is CSATGLAGGSSYNEQFF. CDR3 coding DNA: TGCAGCGCCACAGGACTAGCGGGAGGGAGCTCCTACAATGAGCAGTTCTTC. The chain links TRBV29-1 to TRBJ2-1; 15 bases line up with TRBD2. CDR1 SQVTM and CDR2 ANQGSEA come from the germline V gene. CDR3 length: 17 amino acids. The V gene end was trimmed by 7 bases and the J gene end by 0 bases; junction bases not matched to a gene: 7.

The chain joins TRBV27 to TRBJ2-3; a weak D match, TRBD2 (6 bases). This CDR3 has 13 amino acids. CDR1 MNHEY and CDR2 SMNVEV come from the germline V gene (reference sequence). V gave up 4 bases and J gave up 3 bases, with 8 bases separating them. The CDR3 region is CASSSGTTDTQYF. The CDR3 region has the DNA TGTGCCAGCAGTTCGGGGACTACAGATACGCAGTATTTT.

The chain joins TRBV9 to TRBJ2-3; D uncertain. CDR3 length: 15 residues. The germline V gene encodes CDR1 SGDLS and CDR2 YYNGEE. V lost 3 bases, J lost 1 base, and 12 bases lay in between. The CDR3 nucleotides read TGTGCCAGCAGCGCCCTTCCTACGGGCACAGATACGCAGTATTTT. Protein sequence: CASSALPTGTDTQYF.

The rearrangement joins TRBV6-1 to TRBJ2-5, with TRBD1 matching 8 bases. The junction had 3 bases not matched to a gene; V was cut back by 0 bases and J by 0 bases. The CDR3 extends over 16 amino acids. The germline V gene has CDR1 MNHNS and CDR2 SASEGT. CDR3 region: CASSEATGAHQETQYF. DNA of the CDR3: TGTGCCAGCAGTGAAGCGACAGGGGCGCACCAAGAGACCCAGTACTTC.

This sequence joins TRBV2 and TRBJ1-5; unclear D gene. There are 11 residues in the CDR3. V was trimmed by 8 bases and J by 0 bases, leaving 2 bases between them. The V gene's germline CDR1 is SNHLY and CDR2 FYNNEI. The CDR3 DNA reads TGTGCCAGCGGTAGCAATCAGCCCCAGCATTTT. Translation gives CASGSNQPQHF. The entire variable domain, with the rest obtained from reference TRBV2 and TRBJ1-5, is as follows: EPEVTQTPSHQVTQMGQEVILRCVPISNHLYFYWYRQILGQKVEFLVSFYNNEISEKSEIFDDQFSVERPDGSNFTLKIRSTKLEDSAMYFCASGSNQPQHFGDGTRLSIL.

This clone came up once. The gene calls are TRBV9 and TRBJ2-1; TRBD2 agrees at 13 bases. This CDR3 has 20 amino acids. The V segment lost 0 bases and the J segment 6 bases; nucleotides outside the gene matches: 15. Germline V gene lookup returns CDR1 SGDLS and CDR2 YYNGEE. The chain's CDR3 is CASSVGSRTSGRTRPNEQFF. DNA of the CDR3: TGTGCCAGCAGCGTAGGGAGTAGGACTAGCGGGAGAACCCGACCCAATGAGCAGTTCTTC. Looking up the rest from reference TRBV9 and TRBJ2-1 gives the full variable domain: DSGVTQTPKHLITATGQRVTLRCSPRSGDLSVYWYQQSLDQGLQFLIQYYNGEERAKGNILERFSAQQFPDLHSELNLSSLELGDSALYFCASSVGSRTSGRTRPNEQFFGPGTRLTVL.

This rearrangement joins TRBV11-3 to TRBJ2-2, with D perhaps being TRBD1 or TRBD2 (5 bases each). V lost 0 bases and J lost 4, with 15 bases in between. This CDR3 is 17 amino acids long. Germline V CDR1 and CDR2: SGHNT, YENEEA. The CDR3 DNA sequence: TGTGCCAGCAGCTTAGATTTGAACAGAGGGGCCACCGGGGAGCTGTTTTTT. As protein: CASSLDLNRGATGELFF.

The J gene is TRBJ1-5, the V gene TRBV7-6; D is ambiguous. Between the trimmed V and J ends, which lost 1 base and 3 bases, there was a span of 10 bases. CDR3 length: 15 residues. Looked up from germline, CDR1 is SGHVS and CDR2 is FNYEAQ. The CDR3 nucleotides are TGTGCCAGCAGCTTAGGGCCCCAATCCAATCAGCCCCAGCATTTT. Amino acid sequence: CASSLGPQSNQPQHF.

The rearrangement joins TRBV7-9 to TRBJ2-5; maybe TRBD2 (7 bases). Trimming left V 8 bases short and J 7 bases short, with 17 bases between. The CDR3 is 13 amino acids. Germline V gene lookup returns CDR1 SEHNR and CDR2 FQNEAQ (reference sequence). This CDR3 is CASAARGAGTQYF. Here the CDR3 DNA reads TGTGCCAGCGCCGCCCGGGGGGCCGGGACCCAGTACTTC.

CDR3 coding DNA: TGCGCCAGCAGCCAAGGGAGTCAAGCGGGTAGCTCCTACAATGAGCAGTTCTTC. Its translation: CASSQGSQAGSSYNEQFF. V and J are TRBV4-1 and TRBJ2-1, with a possible D match to TRBD2 (6 bases). CDR3 length equals 18 residues. In germline, CDR1 is MGHRA, CDR2 YSYEKL. The V gene lost 1 base and the J gene lost 0 bases, with 16 bases spanning the gap.

The chain has TRBV28 and TRBJ2-5; the D gene is possibly TRBD2 (6 bases). The V gene's germline CDR1 is MDHEN and CDR2 SYDVKM. With 4 bases removed from V and 13 bases from J, the gap between germline ends came to 13 bases. The CDR3 is 11 amino acids. The DNA for the CDR3 is TGTGCCAGCAGTTCAAAGCGGGTAGGGTACTTC. Amino acid sequence: CASSSKRVGYF.

V and J are TRBV28 and TRBJ2-7; D may correspond to TRBD1 or TRBD2 (5 bases each). Trimming stripped 8 bases from V and 1 base from J, with 15 bases between. CDR3 length equals 14 residues. Germline lookup yields CDR1 MDHEN and CDR2 SYDVKM. The CDR3 sequence: CASWDGPFSYEQYF. DNA of the CDR3: TGTGCCAGCTGGGACGGACCTTTTTCCTACGAGCAGTACTTC.

V usage is TRBV5-1 and J usage is TRBJ2-5, with 10 bases identical to TRBD1. The CDR3 covers 16 residues. The J segment lost 0 bases and the V segment lost 3 bases, leaving 5 bases of the junction unmatched. Germline values: CDR1 SGHRS, CDR2 YFSETQ. Here the CDR3 DNA reads TGCGCCAGCAGCTGGCAGGACAGGGGGGACCAAGAGACCCAGTACTTC. It specifies CASSWQDRGDQETQYF. The full variable domain, its missing parts supplied by reference TRBV5-1 and TRBJ2-5, is KAGVTQTPRYLIKTRGQQVTLSCSPISGHRSVSWYQQTPGQGLQFLFEYFSETQRNKGNFPGRFSGRQFSNSRSEMNVSTLELGDSALYLCASSWQDRGDQETQYFGPGTRLLVL.

CDR3 nucleotide sequence: TGTGCCAGCAGTTACGACTTTGGGCCCGGGGAGCTGTTTTTT. Protein: CASSYDFGPGELFF. The V gene is TRBV5-5, the J gene TRBJ2-2; no firm D call. The CDR3 totals 14 residues. The germline V and J ends were trimmed by 5 bases and 6 bases, with 14 bases remaining between them. Per germline, CDR1 SGHKS and CDR2 YYEKEE (reference sequence).

The J gene is TRBJ2-7, the V gene TRBV6-1, with TRBD2 matching over 7 bases. The germline gives CDR1 MNHNS, CDR2 SASEGT. Unmatched junction bases numbered 11, after V lost 6 bases and J lost 3 bases. The CDR3 runs to 15 residues. The CDR3, as DNA: TGTGCCAGCAGGGGACGCGGGAGAGACTTCTACGAGCAGTACTTC. Its protein product is CASRGRGRDFYEQYF.

The V and J genes are TRBV5-1 and TRBJ2-2; D assignment may be TRBD1 or TRBD2 (6 bases each). This CDR3 region has 15 residues. V lost 5 bases and J lost 3, with 14 bases in between. Germline CDR1 SGHRS, CDR2 YFSETQ. CDR3 DNA: TGCGCCAGCAGAGATGGGGGGACATACACCGGGGAGCTGTTTTTT. Encoded protein: CASRDGGTYTGELFF.

The CDR3 coding sequence is TGTGCCAGCAGCTTAGACTACTTC. Amino acids: CASSLDYF. The chain recombines TRBV7-9 with TRBJ2-5; D is unclear. The CDR3 runs 8 residues. The ends were cut back, 1 base at V and 14 bases at J, with 2 bases in the middle. In germline, CDR1 is SEHNR, CDR2 FQNEAQ (reference sequence).

The V call is TRBV19, the J call TRBJ2-7, with D possibly TRBD1 on 6 matching bases. This CDR3 comprises 11 residues. V lost 7 bases and J 3 bases, leaving 7 bases between the germline ends. Germline-derived CDR1 and CDR2 are LNHDA and SQIVND (reference sequence). The CDR3 spells CASTTGYEQYF. DNA of the CDR3: TGTGCCAGTACGACAGGCTACGAGCAGTACTTC.

The chain carries TRBV28 and TRBJ2-1; the D gene is possibly TRBD1 (6 bases). V lost 8 bases, J lost 1 base, and 9 bases lay in between. This CDR3 comprises 13 residues. The germline CDR1 and CDR2 sequences are MDHEN and SYDVKM. In DNA form, the CDR3 reads TGTGCCAGCCAGGGGTATTCCTACAATGAGCAGTTCTTC. Amino acid sequence: CASQGYSYNEQFF.

The chain uses TRBV27 and TRBJ1-4, with D possibly being TRBD1 (5 bases). V gave up 6 bases and J gave up 7 bases, with 15 bases separating them. CDR3 size: 14 residues. Germline V gene sequence: CDR1 MNHEY, CDR2 SMNVEV (reference sequence). This CDR3 reads CASSHGTGLEKLFF. The CDR3 bases are TGTGCCAGCAGCCACGGGACTGGGCTTGAAAAACTGTTTTTT.

V and J are TRBV28 and TRBJ2-5; tentative D call: TRBD2 (6 bases). Germline CDR1 and CDR2: MDHEN and SYDVKM. The CDR3 consists of 15 residues. Trimming cost V 6 bases and J 0 bases, with 14 bases left between them. In DNA form, the CDR3 reads TGTGCCAGCAGGTCATCGGGGGTGTACCAAGAGACCCAGTACTTC. This codes for CASRSSGVYQETQYF.

The chain carries TRBV27 and TRBJ2-7, with D perhaps TRBD2 (6 bases). V lost 8 bases to trimming and J lost 1 base, with 18 bases between them. The CDR3 runs to 15 residues. Germline V CDR1 and CDR2: MNHEY, SMNVEV (reference sequence). The CDR3 bases are TGTGCCAGCCGAGACGGTCGGGGGACGTCCTACGAGCAGTACTTC. This encodes CASRDGRGTSYEQYF.

The chain carries TRBV29-1 and TRBJ2-7, with D possibly being TRBD2 (5 bases). V lost 3 bases to trimming and J lost 5 bases, with 8 bases between them. The CDR3 sequence is 11 residues long. Germline V gives CDR1 SQVTM, CDR2 ANQGSEA. The CDR3 loop reads CSVDWGDEQYF. The CDR3 DNA is TGCAGCGTTGATTGGGGAGACGAGCAGTACTTC.

The chain links TRBV7-2 to TRBJ2-7; 7 bases match TRBD1. The V and J ends lost 4 bases and 6 bases, in that order; junction bases with no gene match: 12. Germline V gene data show CDR1 as SGHTA and CDR2 as FQGNSA. CDR3 size: 15 residues. The CDR3 DNA reads TGTGCCAGCAGCTCTATGCTCATTAGGGGGCGCGAGCAGTACTTC. Protein sequence: CASSSMLIRGREQYF.